These 5 T cell receptor beta chains share one sample of origin, sequenced in a study of human T cells and chemical hapten exposure. The time point is: pre-sensitization, week 0. Treatment: therapeutic diphenylcyclopropenone sensitization with weekly scalp DPC. TCRdb analysed the RACE reads with MiXCR anew, one entry per CDR3 protein. The sample has some 330,000 distinct CDR3 sequences, over 5% seen once. Sequenced material: whole blood, taken in connection with sensitization to the hapten diphenylcyclopropenone (DPC). These receptors were collected from a woman between 18 and 29 years old with alopecia areata. Some clones in this sample may be carry-over from other donors' samples.

This clonotype was seen more than once but under ten times. The genes are TRBV9 and TRBJ2-3; D uncertain. The CDR3 has 14 residues. Germline loops: CDR1 SGDLS, CDR2 YYNGEE. Deletions cut 4 bases from V and 2 bases from J, with 11 bases between. CDR3 sequence reads: CASSTAGFTDTQYF. CDR3 coding DNA: TGTGCCAGCAGCACCGCAGGATTCACAGATACGCAGTATTTT.

J is TRBJ2-5 and V is TRBV29-1, with a possible D match to TRBD1 (6 bases). The CDR3 is 13 residues long. CDR1 and CDR2 from the germline V gene are SQVTM and ANQGSEA. V was pared by 6 bases and J by 2 bases, with 13 bases between. The CDR3 spells CSVIQGIQETQYF. The CDR3 bases are TGCAGCGTCATACAGGGTATACAAGAGACCCAGTACTTC.

This clonotype was seen a handful of times. J is TRBJ2-3 and V is TRBV12-3 or TRBV12-4; D ambiguous. The V end lost 5 bases, the J end lost 3 bases, and 9 bases lay between the germline ends. The CDR3 consists of 13 residues. In nucleotides, the CDR3 is TGTGCCAGCAGTCAACAGCAGACAGATACGCAGTATTTT. Translation gives CASSQQQTDTQYF.

There are many counts of this clonotype. The rearrangement uses TRBV12-3 or TRBV12-4 and TRBJ2-1; a possible D gene is TRBD2 (7 bases). CDR3 length: 16 amino acids. Trimming shortened V by 6 bases and J by 0 bases, and 15 bases separated the two germline ends. The CDR3 spells CASSPRGAASYNEQFF. CDR3 coding DNA: TGTGCCAGCAGCCCTCGGGGGGCGGCCTCCTACAATGAGCAGTTCTTC.

This clonotype was observed at least ten times. The chain has TRBV10-3 and TRBJ2-6, with a tentative D call TRBD1 (6 bases). CDR1 and CDR2 from the germline V gene are ENHRY and SYGVKD. V dropped 2 bases and J dropped 0 bases, with 23 bases sitting between them. The length of the CDR3 is 21 residues. CDR3 sequence (DNA): TGTGCCATCAGTGAGGGTGGGGACACTGTCCCTTCCCCCTCTGGGGCCAACGTCCTGACTTTC. This encodes CAISEGGDTVPSPSGANVLTF.